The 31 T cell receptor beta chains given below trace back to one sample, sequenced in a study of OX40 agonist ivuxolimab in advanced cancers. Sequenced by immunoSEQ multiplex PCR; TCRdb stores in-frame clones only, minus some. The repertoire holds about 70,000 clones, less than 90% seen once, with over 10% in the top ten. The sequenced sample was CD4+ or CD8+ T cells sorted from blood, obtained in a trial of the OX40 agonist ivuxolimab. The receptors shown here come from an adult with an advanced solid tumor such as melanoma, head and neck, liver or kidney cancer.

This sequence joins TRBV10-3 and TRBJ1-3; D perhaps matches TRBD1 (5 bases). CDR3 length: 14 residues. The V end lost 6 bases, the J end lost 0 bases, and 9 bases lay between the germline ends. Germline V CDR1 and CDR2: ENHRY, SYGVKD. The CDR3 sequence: CAIRTDNSGNTIYF. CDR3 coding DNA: TGTGCCATCAGGACAGATAACTCTGGAAACACCATATATTTT.

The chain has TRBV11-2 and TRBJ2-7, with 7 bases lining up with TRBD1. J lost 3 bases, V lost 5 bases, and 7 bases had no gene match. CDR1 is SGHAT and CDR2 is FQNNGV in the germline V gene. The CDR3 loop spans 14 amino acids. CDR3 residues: CASSLRTGIYEQYF. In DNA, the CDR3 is TGTGCCAGCAGCCTTAGGACAGGCATCTACGAGCAGTACTTC.

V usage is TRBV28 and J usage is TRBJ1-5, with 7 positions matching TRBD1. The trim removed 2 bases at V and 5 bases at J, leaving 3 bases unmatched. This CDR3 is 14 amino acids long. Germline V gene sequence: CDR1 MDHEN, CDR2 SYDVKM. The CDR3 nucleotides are TGTGCCAGCAGTTTAGGGACAGAATATCAGCCCCAGCATTTT. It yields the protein CASSLGTEYQPQHF.

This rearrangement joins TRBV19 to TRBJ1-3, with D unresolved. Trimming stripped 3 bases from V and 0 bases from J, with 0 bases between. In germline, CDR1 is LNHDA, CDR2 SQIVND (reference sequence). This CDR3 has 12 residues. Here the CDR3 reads CASSISGNTIYF. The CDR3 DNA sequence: TGTGCCAGTAGTATCTCTGGAAACACCATATATTTT.

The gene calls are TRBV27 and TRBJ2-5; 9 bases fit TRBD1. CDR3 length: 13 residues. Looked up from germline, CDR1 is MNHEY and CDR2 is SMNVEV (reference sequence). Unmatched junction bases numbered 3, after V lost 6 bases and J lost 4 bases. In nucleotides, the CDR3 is TGTGCCAGCAGAACAGGGGGCCTAGAGACCCAGTACTTC. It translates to CASRTGGLETQYF.

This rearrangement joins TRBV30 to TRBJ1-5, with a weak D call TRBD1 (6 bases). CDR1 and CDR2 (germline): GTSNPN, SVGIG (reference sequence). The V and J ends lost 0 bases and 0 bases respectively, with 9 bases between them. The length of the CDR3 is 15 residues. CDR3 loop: CAWSVGGTSNQPQHF. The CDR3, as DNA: TGTGCCTGGAGTGTAGGGGGGACTAGCAATCAGCCCCAGCATTTT.

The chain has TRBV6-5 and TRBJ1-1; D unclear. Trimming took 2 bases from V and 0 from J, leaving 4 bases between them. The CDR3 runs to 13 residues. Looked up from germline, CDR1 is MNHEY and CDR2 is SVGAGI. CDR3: CASSYNLNTEAFF. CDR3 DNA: TGTGCCAGCAGTTACAACCTGAACACTGAAGCTTTCTTT.

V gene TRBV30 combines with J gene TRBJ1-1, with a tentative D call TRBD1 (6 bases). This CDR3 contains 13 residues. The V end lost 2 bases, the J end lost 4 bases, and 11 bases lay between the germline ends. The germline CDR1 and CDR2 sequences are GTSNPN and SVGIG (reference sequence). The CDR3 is CAWSLQGGTEAFF. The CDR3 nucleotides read TGTGCCTGGAGTCTACAAGGGGGCACTGAAGCTTTCTTT.

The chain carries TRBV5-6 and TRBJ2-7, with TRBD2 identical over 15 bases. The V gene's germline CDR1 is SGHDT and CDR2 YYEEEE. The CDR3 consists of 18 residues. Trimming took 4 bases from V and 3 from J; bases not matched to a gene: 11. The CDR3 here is CASSHITGGLAGGYEQYF. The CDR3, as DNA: TGTGCCAGCAGCCACATCACGGGGGGACTAGCGGGAGGCTACGAGCAGTACTTC.

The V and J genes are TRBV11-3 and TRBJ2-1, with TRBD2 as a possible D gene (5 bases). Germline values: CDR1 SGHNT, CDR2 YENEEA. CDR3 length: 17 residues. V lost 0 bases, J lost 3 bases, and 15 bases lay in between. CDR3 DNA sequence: TGTGCCAGCAGCTTAGACTTTGGCGCCGACTACTACAATGAGCAGTTCTTC. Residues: CASSLDFGADYYNEQFF.

CDR3 protein: CASSLAGVTYNEQFF. The CDR3, as DNA: TGCGCCAGCAGCTTGGCGGGAGTTACCTACAATGAGCAGTTCTTC. The chain combines TRBV5-1 with TRBJ2-1, with D tentatively TRBD2 (6 bases). Germline CDR1 SGHRS, CDR2 YFSETQ. V lost 0 bases to trimming and J lost 2 bases, with 9 bases between them. The CDR3 spans 15 residues.

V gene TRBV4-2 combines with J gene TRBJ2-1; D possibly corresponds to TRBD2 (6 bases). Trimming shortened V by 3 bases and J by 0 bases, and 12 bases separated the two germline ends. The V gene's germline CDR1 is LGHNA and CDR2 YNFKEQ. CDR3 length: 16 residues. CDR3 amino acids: CASSQAGSSSYNEQFF. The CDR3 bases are TGTGCCAGCAGCCAGGCGGGGTCCAGCTCCTACAATGAGCAGTTCTTC.

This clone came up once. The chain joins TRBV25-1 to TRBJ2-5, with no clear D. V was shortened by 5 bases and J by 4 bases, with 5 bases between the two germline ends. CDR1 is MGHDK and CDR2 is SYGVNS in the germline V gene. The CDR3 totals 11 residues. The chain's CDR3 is CASSLGETQYF. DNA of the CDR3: TGTGCCAGCAGTCTAGGAGAGACCCAGTACTTC.

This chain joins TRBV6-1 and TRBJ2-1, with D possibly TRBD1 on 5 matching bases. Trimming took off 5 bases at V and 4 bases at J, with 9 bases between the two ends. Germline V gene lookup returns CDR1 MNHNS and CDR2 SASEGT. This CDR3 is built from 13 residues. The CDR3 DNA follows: TGTGCCAGCAGTCGTCAGGGATACAATGAGCAGTTCTTC. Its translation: CASSRQGYNEQFF.

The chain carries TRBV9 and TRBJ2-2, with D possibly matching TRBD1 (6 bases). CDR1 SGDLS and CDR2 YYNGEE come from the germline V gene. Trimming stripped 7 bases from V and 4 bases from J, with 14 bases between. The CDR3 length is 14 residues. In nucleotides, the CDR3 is TGTGCCAGCTCTGACAGGTCGGGCACCGGGGAGCTGTTTTTT. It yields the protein CASSDRSGTGELFF.

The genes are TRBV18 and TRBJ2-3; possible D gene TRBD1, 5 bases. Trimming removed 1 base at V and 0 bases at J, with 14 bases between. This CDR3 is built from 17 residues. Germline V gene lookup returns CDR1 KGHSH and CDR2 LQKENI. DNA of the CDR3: TGTGCCAGCTCACCACTATTGGTAAAGGGGAGCACAGATACGCAGTATTTT. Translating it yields CASSPLLVKGSTDTQYF. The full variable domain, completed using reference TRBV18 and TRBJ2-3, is NAGVMQNPRHLVRRRGQEARLRCSPMKGHSHVYWYRQLPEEGLKFMVYLQKENIIDESGMPKERFSAEFPKEGPSILRIQQVVRGDSAAYFCASSPLLVKGSTDTQYFGPGTRLTVL.

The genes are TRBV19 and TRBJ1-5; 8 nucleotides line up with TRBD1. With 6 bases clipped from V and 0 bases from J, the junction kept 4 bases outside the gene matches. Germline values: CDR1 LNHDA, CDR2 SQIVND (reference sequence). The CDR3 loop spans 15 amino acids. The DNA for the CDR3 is TGTGCCAGTAGCTGGACAGGGTATAGCAATCAGCCCCAGCATTTT. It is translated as CASSWTGYSNQPQHF.

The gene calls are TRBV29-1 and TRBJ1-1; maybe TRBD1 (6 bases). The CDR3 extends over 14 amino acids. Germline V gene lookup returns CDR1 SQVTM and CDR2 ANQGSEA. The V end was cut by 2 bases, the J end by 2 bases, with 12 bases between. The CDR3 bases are TGCAGCGTTGAATTCGTCAGGGGAAACACTGAAGCTTTCTTT. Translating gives CSVEFVRGNTEAFF.

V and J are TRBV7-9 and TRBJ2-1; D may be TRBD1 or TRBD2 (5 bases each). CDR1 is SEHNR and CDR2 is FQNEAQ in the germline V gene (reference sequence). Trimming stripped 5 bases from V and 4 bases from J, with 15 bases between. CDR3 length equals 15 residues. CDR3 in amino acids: CASSPTWDLYNEQFF. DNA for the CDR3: TGTGCCAGCAGCCCCACTTGGGACCTGTACAATGAGCAGTTCTTC.

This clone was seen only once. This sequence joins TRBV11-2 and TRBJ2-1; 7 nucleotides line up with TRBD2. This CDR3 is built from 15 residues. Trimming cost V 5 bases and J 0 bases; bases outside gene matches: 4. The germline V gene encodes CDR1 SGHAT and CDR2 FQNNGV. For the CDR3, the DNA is TGTGCCAGCAGCCCGCGGGACTACTCCTACAATGAGCAGTTCTTC. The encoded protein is CASSPRDYSYNEQFF.

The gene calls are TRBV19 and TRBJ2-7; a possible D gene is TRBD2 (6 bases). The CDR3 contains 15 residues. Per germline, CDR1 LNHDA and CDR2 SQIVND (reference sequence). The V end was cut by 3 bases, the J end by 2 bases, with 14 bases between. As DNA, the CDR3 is TGTGCCAGTAGTATCCCCGACGGGAGCCCCTACGAGCAGTACTTC. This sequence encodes CASSIPDGSPYEQYF.

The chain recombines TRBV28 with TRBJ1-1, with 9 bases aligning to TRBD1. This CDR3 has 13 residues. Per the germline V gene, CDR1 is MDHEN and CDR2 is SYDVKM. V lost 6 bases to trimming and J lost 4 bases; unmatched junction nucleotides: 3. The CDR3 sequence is CASRTGGSTEAFF. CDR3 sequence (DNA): TGTGCCAGCAGGACAGGGGGGAGCACTGAAGCTTTCTTT.

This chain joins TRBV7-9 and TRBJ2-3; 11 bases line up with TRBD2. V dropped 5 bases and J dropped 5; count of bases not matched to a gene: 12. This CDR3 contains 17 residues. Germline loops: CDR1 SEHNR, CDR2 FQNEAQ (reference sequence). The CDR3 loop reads CASSLPPSGRLGDTQYF. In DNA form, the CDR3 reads TGTGCCAGCAGCCTACCCCCTAGCGGGAGGTTGGGAGATACGCAGTATTTT.

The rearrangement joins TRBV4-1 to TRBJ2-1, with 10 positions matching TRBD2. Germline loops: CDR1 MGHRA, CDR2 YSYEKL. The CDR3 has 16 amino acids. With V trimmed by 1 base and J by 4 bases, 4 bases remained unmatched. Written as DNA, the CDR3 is TGCGCCAGCAGCCAAGCCCGGACTAGCGGTTACAATGAGCAGTTCTTC. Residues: CASSQARTSGYNEQFF.

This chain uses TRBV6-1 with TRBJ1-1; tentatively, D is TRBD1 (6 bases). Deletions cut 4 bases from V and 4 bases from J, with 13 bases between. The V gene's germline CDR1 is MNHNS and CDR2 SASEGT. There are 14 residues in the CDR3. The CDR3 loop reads CASSVRVGGTEAFF. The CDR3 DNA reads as TGTGCCAGCAGTGTCAGAGTAGGGGGCACTGAAGCTTTCTTT.

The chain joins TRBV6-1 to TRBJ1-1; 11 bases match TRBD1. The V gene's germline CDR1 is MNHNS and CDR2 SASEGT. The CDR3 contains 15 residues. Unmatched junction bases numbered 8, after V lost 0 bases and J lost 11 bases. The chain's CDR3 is CASSEARTGGRKAFF. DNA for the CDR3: TGTGCCAGCAGTGAAGCAAGGACAGGGGGCAGGAAGGCTTTCTTT.

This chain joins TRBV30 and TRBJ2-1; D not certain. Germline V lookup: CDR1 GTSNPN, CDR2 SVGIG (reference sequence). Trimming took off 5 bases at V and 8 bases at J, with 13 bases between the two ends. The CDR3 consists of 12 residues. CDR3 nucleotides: TGTGCCTGGTCTGTCTCAACGTATGAGCAGTTCTTC. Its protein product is CAWSVSTYEQFF.

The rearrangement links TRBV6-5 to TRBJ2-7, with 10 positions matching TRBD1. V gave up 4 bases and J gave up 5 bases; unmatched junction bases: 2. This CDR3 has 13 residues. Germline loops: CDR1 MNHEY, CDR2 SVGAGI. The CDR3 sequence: CASSFGTGDEQYF. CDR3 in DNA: TGTGCCAGCAGTTTCGGGACAGGGGACGAGCAGTACTTC.

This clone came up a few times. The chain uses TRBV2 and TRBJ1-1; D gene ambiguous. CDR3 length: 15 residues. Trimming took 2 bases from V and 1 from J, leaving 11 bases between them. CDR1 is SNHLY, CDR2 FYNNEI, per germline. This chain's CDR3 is CASSEYDGRNTEAFF. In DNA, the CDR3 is TGTGCCAGCAGTGAATACGACGGCCGGAACACTGAAGCTTTCTTT.

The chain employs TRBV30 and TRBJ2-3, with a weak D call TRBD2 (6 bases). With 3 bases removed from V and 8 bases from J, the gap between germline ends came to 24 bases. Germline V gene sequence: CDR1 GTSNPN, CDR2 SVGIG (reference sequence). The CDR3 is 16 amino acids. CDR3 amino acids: CAWRPRAGTPWGTQYF. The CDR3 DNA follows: TGTGCCTGGAGACCGAGGGCGGGAACCCCGTGGGGTACGCAGTATTTT.

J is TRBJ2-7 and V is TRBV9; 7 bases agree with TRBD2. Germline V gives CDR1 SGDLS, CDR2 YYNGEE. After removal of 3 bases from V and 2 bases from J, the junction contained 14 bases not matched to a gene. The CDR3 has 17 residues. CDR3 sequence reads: CASSGNVGSGTTYEQYF. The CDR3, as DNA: TGTGCCAGCAGCGGGAACGTTGGGAGCGGGACGACCTACGAGCAGTACTTC. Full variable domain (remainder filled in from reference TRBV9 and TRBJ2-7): DSGVTQTPKHLITATGQRVTLRCSPRSGDLSVYWYQQSLDQGLQFLIQYYNGEERAKGNILERFSAQQFPDLHSELNLSSLELGDSALYFCASSGNVGSGTTYEQYFGPGTRLTVT.